The 24 T cell receptor beta chains presented below share a single source sample, sequenced in a study of shared T cell receptors in the human thymus (dated by TCRdb to 2020 to 2022). The library was obtained by the immunoSEQ multiplex PCR assay. Drawn from immuneACCESS, this table holds only the in-frame rearrangements with V and J called that TCRdb kept. Clones are partly lost; checked studies trace under half to an unresolved V gene and leave the rest unexplained. This sample is represented by hundreds of thousands of clones; around 78% of them were singletons. 0.01% to 0.015% of the sample is in the top ten clones. Separately, the same data were catalogued under a study of human thymus T cells.

Sequenced: thymocytes. These receptor sequences come from a boy under two years old with a congenital heart defect. Donor details come from another sample of the same person, matched by shared clones.

The rearrangement links TRBV4-3 to TRBJ2-1, with 15 bases lining up with TRBD2. Trimming took 4 bases from V and 8 from J; bases not matched to a gene: 12. Germline V gives CDR1 LGHNA, CDR2 YSLEER. The CDR3 has 18 amino acids. CDR3 amino acids: CASSLEVWTSGRGDEQFF. The CDR3 DNA follows: TGCGCCAGCAGCCTGGAGGTGTGGACTAGCGGGAGGGGCGATGAGCAGTTCTTC.

The CDR3 DNA reads TGTGCCAGCACCACGGGGGGGGGCGATGAGACCCAGTACTTC. Protein product: CASTTGGGDETQYF. The chain is built from TRBV6-5 and TRBJ2-5; 8 bases agree with TRBD2. The CDR3 is made up of 14 amino acids. Looked up from germline, CDR1 is MNHEY and CDR2 is SVGAGI. J was trimmed by 5 bases and V by 7 bases; bases with no gene match: 9.

The chain links TRBV6-6 to TRBJ2-3; possible D gene TRBD2, 6 bases. The CDR3 covers 16 residues. Germline V gene sequence: CDR1 MNHNY, CDR2 SVGAGI (reference sequence). V was trimmed by 10 bases and J by 1 base, leaving 21 bases between them. This CDR3 reads CATETGSGEGTDTQYF. In nucleotides, the CDR3 is TGTGCCACCGAAACGGGCTCGGGGGAGGGCACAGATACGCAGTATTTT.

The V and J genes are TRBV14 and TRBJ2-4, with TRBD2 matching over 9 bases. This CDR3 is built from 15 residues. Germline trimming cut 3 bases from V and 3 bases from J; bases unmatched to any gene: 3. Germline values: CDR1 SGHDN, CDR2 FVKESK. The CDR3 bases are TGTGCCAGCAGCCAGGGACTAGCAGGCAAAAACATTCAGTACTTC. Residues: CASSQGLAGKNIQYF.

This chain links TRBV29-1 with TRBJ1-5, with D perhaps matching TRBD1 (5 bases). Germline V gene lookup returns CDR1 SQVTM and CDR2 ANQGSEA. The V end was cut by 4 bases, the J end by 0 bases, with 7 bases between. This CDR3 contains 13 residues. CDR3 nucleotides: TGCAGCGTTGGCAGGGATAGCAATCAGCCCCAGCATTTT. Protein sequence: CSVGRDSNQPQHF.

The chain combines TRBV27 with TRBJ2-2, with 10 bases identical to TRBD2. The germline CDR1 and CDR2 sequences are MNHEY and SMNVEV (reference sequence). The V gene end was trimmed by 3 bases and the J gene end by 5 bases; junction bases not matched to a gene: 9. The CDR3 has 17 amino acids. CDR3 bases: TGTGCCAGCAGTTTTCGGCTAGCGGGAGTCGGGACCGGGGAGCTGTTTTTT. This gives the protein CASSFRLAGVGTGELFF.

This chain links TRBV5-1 with TRBJ2-1; 10 nucleotides align to TRBD2. Germline V gene data show CDR1 as SGHRS and CDR2 as YFSETQ. V gave up 5 bases and J gave up 9 bases; unmatched junction bases: 8. The length of the CDR3 is 14 residues. The CDR3 nucleotides read TGCGCCAGCAGAAGCGGGAGGGGGGTTTCTGAGCAGTTCTTC. This gives the protein CASRSGRGVSEQFF.

This chain joins TRBV27 and TRBJ2-7, with 11 positions matching TRBD2. The CDR3 runs 18 residues. The germline V gene encodes CDR1 MNHEY and CDR2 SMNVEV (reference sequence). V was clipped by 1 base and J by 2 bases; unmatched bases: 10. CDR3 sequence: CASSLWATSGTPTYEQYF. The CDR3 DNA reads as TGTGCCAGCAGTTTATGGGCGACTAGCGGGACACCTACCTACGAGCAGTACTTC.

This chain joins TRBV5-4 and TRBJ2-5; D is perhaps TRBD2 (7 bases). Germline loops: CDR1 SGHNT, CDR2 YYREEE (reference sequence). V lost 0 bases and J 3 bases, leaving 12 bases between the germline ends. The CDR3 contains 15 residues. CDR3 region: CASSLGAGAKETQYF. Here the CDR3 DNA reads TGTGCCAGCAGCTTGGGGGCGGGGGCCAAAGAGACCCAGTACTTC. Filled out from reference TRBV5-4 and TRBJ2-5, the complete variable domain reads ETGVTQSPTHLIKTRGQQVTLRCSSQSGHNTVSWYQQALGQGPQFIFQYYREEENGRGNFPPRFSGLQFPNYSSELNVNALELDDSALYLCASSLGAGAKETQYFGPGTRLLVL.

The chain links TRBV10-3 to TRBJ1-4; 10 bases are a match to TRBD1. The CDR3 loop spans 15 amino acids. With 5 bases clipped from V and 3 bases from J, the junction kept 3 bases outside the gene matches. Germline V gene lookup returns CDR1 ENHRY and CDR2 SYGVKD. The CDR3, as DNA: TGTGCCATCAGTAACGGGACAGGGGCTAATGAAAAACTGTTTTTT. Protein product: CAISNGTGANEKLFF.

This clone was observed a handful of times. The chain has TRBV7-6 and TRBJ2-7; 14 nucleotides line up with TRBD2. V gave up 0 bases and J gave up 3 bases; unmatched junction bases: 7. The CDR3 has 18 residues. Per the germline V gene, CDR1 is SGHVS and CDR2 is FNYEAQ. In DNA form, the CDR3 reads TGTGCCAGCAGCTTAGCTTTGGGACTAGCGGGAGTCCACTACGAGCAGTACTTC. It yields the protein CASSLALGLAGVHYEQYF. Drawing the rest from reference TRBV7-6 and TRBJ2-7, the complete variable domain is GAGVSQSPRYKVTKRGQDVALRCDPISGHVSLYWYRQALGQGPEFLTYFNYEAQQDKSGLPNDRFSAERPEGSISTLTIQRTEQRDSAMYRCASSLALGLAGVHYEQYFGPGTRLTVT.

This chain links TRBV27 with TRBJ2-1, with 7 bases aligning to TRBD1. This CDR3 contains 14 residues. V gave up 8 bases and J gave up 2 bases; unmatched junction bases: 6. The germline CDR1 and CDR2 sequences are MNHEY and SMNVEV (reference sequence). The CDR3 protein is CASSPGQPYNEQFF. CDR3 DNA: TGTGCCAGCTCACCGGGACAGCCCTACAATGAGCAGTTCTTC.

This clone has just one count. The V and J genes are TRBV18 and TRBJ2-3; 10 nucleotides line up with TRBD1. The length of the CDR3 is 19 residues. Germline values: CDR1 KGHSH, CDR2 LQKENI. V was pared by 3 bases and J by 1 base, with 13 bases of the junction left unmatched. The CDR3 DNA is TGTGCCAGCTCACCTGGCGTCACGACAGGGGGCAAGGGCACAGATACGCAGTATTTT. Amino acid sequence: CASSPGVTTGGKGTDTQYF.

This sequence joins TRBV2 and TRBJ2-1; 10 bases agree with TRBD1. Looked up from germline, CDR1 is SNHLY and CDR2 is FYNNEI. The CDR3 is 15 amino acids. J lost 7 bases, V lost 6 bases, and 9 bases had no gene match. The CDR3 here is CASRRQGARLNEQFF. CDR3 DNA: TGTGCCAGCAGACGACAGGGGGCGCGCCTTAATGAGCAGTTCTTC. The whole variable domain, filled in from reference TRBV2 and TRBJ2-1, reads EPEVTQTPSHQVTQMGQEVILRCVPISNHLYFYWYRQILGQKVEFLVSFYNNEISEKSEIFDDQFSVERPDGSNFTLKIRSTKLEDSAMYFCASRRQGARLNEQFFGPGTRLTVL.

The chain has TRBV5-6 and TRBJ1-2; D not certain. Germline CDR1 is SGHDT and CDR2 is YYEEEE. This CDR3 has 13 residues. V lost 0 bases and J 8 bases, leaving 11 bases between the germline ends. CDR3 sequence (DNA): TGTGCCAGCAGCTTGGTCTCTTTCGGGGGCTACACCTTC. Protein: CASSLVSFGGYTF.

The DNA of the CDR3 is TGTGCCAGCAGCTTACTCCGGGACTCGATCTCCTACGAGCAGTACTTC. Translation gives CASSLLRDSISYEQYF. The V call is TRBV11-1, the J call TRBJ2-7; D might be TRBD2 (6 bases). The V gene lost 2 bases and the J gene lost 0 bases, with 14 bases spanning the gap. This CDR3 has 16 residues. Germline V gives CDR1 SGHAT, CDR2 FQDESV (reference sequence).

The V and J genes are TRBV10-1 and TRBJ2-3; 9 positions agree with TRBD1. CDR3 size: 16 residues. From germline, CDR1 is WNHNN and CDR2 SYGVQD (reference sequence). V lost 2 bases, J lost 4 bases, and 7 bases stayed unmatched. The CDR3 protein is CASSELRDRDPDTQYF. The DNA of the CDR3 is TGCGCCAGCAGTGAGCTCCGGGACAGGGACCCAGATACGCAGTATTTT.

The V call is TRBV5-1, the J call TRBJ2-3; TRBD1 aligns across 8 bases. This CDR3 has 16 residues. From germline, CDR1 is SGHRS and CDR2 YFSETQ. The V gene end was trimmed by 4 bases and the J gene end by 1 base; junction bases not matched to a gene: 8. The CDR3 DNA reads as TGCGCCAGCAGCCCTGGACAGGGCCCCCGCACAGATACGCAGTATTTT. It translates to CASSPGQGPRTDTQYF.

This chain's CDR3 is CASSLEQENTEAFF. DNA for the CDR3: TGCGCCAGCAGCTTGGAGCAGGAGAACACTGAAGCTTTCTTT. This sequence joins TRBV5-1 and TRBJ1-1; D remains unclear. Trimming shortened V by 0 bases and J by 1 base, and 7 bases separated the two germline ends. This CDR3 is built from 14 residues. Germline CDR1 and CDR2: SGHRS and YFSETQ.

Only a few counts were recorded for this clone. The chain uses TRBV10-2 and TRBJ1-5, with no clear D. The CDR3 is made up of 14 amino acids. CDR1 WSHSY and CDR2 SAAADI come from the germline V gene. V was pared by 0 bases and J by 7 bases, with 10 bases between. The chain's CDR3 is CASSESRPRQPQHF. CDR3 DNA sequence: TGCGCCAGCAGTGAGTCAAGACCGAGGCAGCCCCAGCATTTT.

This clone has a single count. The rearrangement links TRBV19 to TRBJ2-7, with TRBD2 as a possible D gene (6 bases). The germline V gene encodes CDR1 LNHDA and CDR2 SQIVND (reference sequence). The CDR3 sequence is 16 residues long. V lost 5 bases and J 1 base, leaving 18 bases between the germline ends. The CDR3: CASSVARGSGSYEQYF. The CDR3 nucleotides are TGTGCCAGTAGTGTGGCCCGGGGTAGCGGATCCTACGAGCAGTACTTC.

The chain links TRBV6-1 to TRBJ2-7, with 8 bases that match TRBD2. Trimming took 2 bases from V and 3 from J; bases not matched to a gene: 9. Germline V lookup: CDR1 MNHNS, CDR2 SASEGT. The CDR3 consists of 16 residues. DNA of the CDR3: TGTGCCAGCAGTGAAACGACTAGCGCCCTCCTCTACGAGCAGTACTTC. This encodes CASSETTSALLYEQYF.

This chain uses TRBV27 with TRBJ2-3; 10 nucleotides align to TRBD2. The germline CDR1 and CDR2 sequences are MNHEY and SMNVEV (reference sequence). With 2 bases clipped from V and 5 bases from J, the junction kept 19 bases outside the gene matches. CDR3 length: 20 residues. CDR3: CASSLMRRGKRAGGGDTQYF. CDR3 coding DNA: TGTGCCAGCAGTTTAATGCGGCGGGGAAAACGAGCGGGAGGGGGAGATACGCAGTATTTT.

This chain joins TRBV28 and TRBJ2-1, with TRBD2 as a possible D gene (5 bases). Trimming left V 4 bases short and J 4 bases short, with 17 bases between. Germline loops: CDR1 MDHEN, CDR2 SYDVKM. CDR3 length: 16 residues. The CDR3 region is CASSWPYREQYNEQFF. In nucleotides, the CDR3 is TGTGCCAGCAGTTGGCCCTACCGGGAACAATACAATGAGCAGTTCTTC. Combining the CDR3 with reference TRBV28 and TRBJ2-1 gives the whole variable domain DVKVTQSSRYLVKRTGEKVFLECVQDMDHENMFWYRQDPGLGLRLIYFSYDVKMKEKGDIPEGYSVSREKKERFSLILESASTNQTSMYLCASSWPYREQYNEQFFGPGTRLTVL.